These 3 T cell receptor beta chains share one sample of origin, sequenced in a study of blood T cell repertoires in COVID-19. Sequenced by immunoSEQ multiplex PCR; TCRdb stores in-frame clones only, minus some. The data show around 200,000 clones, with roughly 89% seen just once and approximately 6.7% held by the top ten. Sequencing was carried out using peripheral blood. Receptors originate from a man in his forties with acute or convalescent COVID-19.

The chain uses TRBV11-3 and TRBJ1-1, with a possible D match to TRBD1 (6 bases). CDR3 length: 15 amino acids. V lost 2 bases and J 0 bases, leaving 10 bases between the germline ends. Germline V CDR1 and CDR2: SGHNT, YENEEA. The CDR3 loop reads CASSLRGQVNTEAFF. The CDR3 coding sequence is TGTGCCAGCAGCTTACGGGGACAAGTGAACACTGAAGCTTTCTTT.

This clone was detected only a few times. The J gene is TRBJ2-5, the V gene TRBV10-3; 9 nucleotides line up with TRBD1. Germline CDR1 and CDR2: ENHRY and SYGVKD. V lost 11 bases and J lost 5; bases outside the gene matches: 15. This CDR3 has 15 residues. CDR3 sequence reads: CAANPGQGGLETQYF. For the CDR3, the DNA is TGTGCCGCAAATCCGGGACAGGGAGGGTTGGAGACCCAGTACTTC.

The V gene is TRBV3-1 (or the pseudogene TRBV3-2), the J gene TRBJ2-2; weak D call: TRBD2 (7 bases). V lost 3 bases and J 5 bases, leaving 10 bases between the germline ends. The CDR3 has 14 amino acids. Germline V gene data show CDR1 as LGHDT and CDR2 as YNNKEL (reference sequence). For the CDR3, the DNA is TGTGCCAGCAGCCAGGGGGGGCGGACCGGGGAGCTGTTTTTT. Protein product: CASSQGGRTGELFF.